This TCR beta chain was sequenced in a study of cytomegalovirus exposure and HLA in healthy donors (dated by TCRdb to about 2017). With respect to the entire study: An earlier analysis of approximately 640 of the donors reported approximately 290 Gb of sequence data and 117 million unique TCR beta sequences from approximately 180 million T cells. Every repertoire in the discovery cohort had been generated on one and the same sequencing platform. Donor age, sex, ethnicity and CMV serostatus were compiled alongside the repertoire data. HLA typing covered class I and class II loci at four-digit resolution. The study used immunosequencing to profile the T cell repertoires of some 600 subjects and linked those repertoires to cytomegalovirus serostatus. Among the roughly 400 genotyped donors, 81% belonged to the genetic ancestry cluster associated with self-reported Caucasian donors. Besides the first cohort of roughly 700 subjects, a separate validation cohort made up of 120 different subjects was used. In a later genetic analysis, genome-wide SNP genotypes for about 65% of the 666 donors were used, and that subset was treated as a discovery cohort. Because of strong linkage in the cohort, 5 or 6 DR-DQ haplotypes were treated as single units for association and clustering. To study patterns of TCR occurrence, a later analysis re-analyzed previously published TCR beta repertoires from 700 or so donors and added high-resolution HLA genotyping. The study combined high-throughput TCR immunosequencing, statistical association of individual TCRs with disease status, and machine learning to predict cytomegalovirus infection status. Around 320 gigabases of sequencing data and approximately 85 million unique TCR sequences were included in an early release covering 550 to 650 HLA-typed donors. Across 300 to 400 genotyped donors of the cohort, an average of roughly 250,000 unique TCR beta nucleotide sequences per donor were sequenced, and about a sixth of those sequences were non-productive. An earlier analysis of around 580 of the donors used high-throughput TCR beta sequencing to judge whether each TCR beta V gene segment behaved as functional or pseudogenic. The number of typed donors differed by locus: 629-630 for A, B, C, DRB1 and DQB1; approximately 540 for DQA1; over 600 for DPA1; and around 490 for DPB1. The study aimed to test whether signatures of past pathogen exposure could be identified by cataloging public T cell receptors. In the later analysis, no new phenotypic data were used to find candidate immune exposures; instead, reliance was placed on TCR beta sequences and their occurrence across donors.

Overall study outcomes, separate from this receptor: In a later genetic analysis, fewer N-insertions in productive TCRs were reported among donors in an Asian-associated ancestry cluster than the roughly 700-donor mean. In a later genetic analysis, a missense DCLRE1C variant was associated with V-gene and J-gene trimming of TCR beta chains, and the association was replicated in an independent cohort. According to a later analysis, TCR association rates differed among HLA loci, with DRB1 alleles showing the most associated TCRs and HLA-C alleles showing the fewest. In a later analysis, 16,951 TCR beta sequences were associated with specific HLA alleles at a false discovery rate of 0.05. A cluster of highly shared sequence variants was judged likely to be a technical artifact of the sequencing pipeline. A further reported finding was that TCR beta sequences accurately predicted the HLA-A and HLA-B alleles for most subjects in the first cohort. Because some donors lacked HLA typing at each locus, the association tests relied only on the typed subset. In the study, approximately 150 TCR beta chains were listed as associated with cytomegalovirus. Most CMV-associated TCR beta chains appeared to be HLA-restricted in a later analysis, and the HLA associations seemed to be driven largely by CMV exposure. Correlated functional status among segregating V segments might reflect linkage disequilibrium, but an unknown experimental factor could not be ruled out. Most TCR sequences were seen in very few donors, while some public TCRs were found in many individuals. The earlier analysis of around 600 of the donors excluded roughly 17 rarely observed V segments, including chromosome 9 orphons, because counts were too low. Only TCR beta chains were sequenced in this cohort, and the absence of alpha or paired-chain data limited detectable features. When HLA alleles, especially DR and DQ, strongly co-occurred, attributing TCR associations to individual alleles was difficult. Sequencing depth was assumed to be roughly uniform across donors in the presence/absence analyses, though that assumption may not hold. In an earlier analysis of roughly 500 of the donors, most TCR beta V segments appeared in productive rearrangements about 90% or about 30% of the time, broadly matching IMGT annotations. In vitro tests confirmed that a few of the cytomegalovirus-associated TCR beta chains recognize cytomegalovirus antigens. In a later analysis, HLA-associated TCR beta chains showed more clonal expansion and lower generation probabilities than non-associated chains that were equally common. The only immune exposure information available for the cohort was CMV serostatus. The authors suggested that the approach could potentially be generalized to other disease states and immunological phenotypes. The classifier was reported to diagnose cytomegalovirus status with high specificity and sensitivity in both the original and validation cohorts. A later analysis reported that several top co-occurrence clusters appeared linked to parvovirus B19, influenza, CMV and Epstein-Barr virus.

The cohort was made up of several hundred healthy bone marrow donors. At the time of sampling, all cohort members were nominally healthy, though unrecorded immune exposures were likely present. The donor was CMV seronegative and was included in the group of 352 seronegative cohort members. A peripheral blood sample was provided by each donor, and peripheral blood mononuclear cells were used for TCR beta sequencing. Genomic DNA was extracted from the blood cell samples with the Qiagen DNeasy Blood Extraction Kit. The library came from the immunoSEQ multiplex PCR assay. For the multiplex PCR, a mixture combining 60 forward primers for TCR Vbeta segments and 13 reverse primers for TCR Jbeta segments was used. The CDR3 region of rearranged TCR beta genes was amplified from genomic DNA with a multiplex PCR assay. On the Illumina HiSeq System, the amplified TCR beta libraries were sequenced as 87-base-pair reads. Concerning the study's data processing: In a later analysis, 70 million to 95 million unique TCR beta chains were counted across the roughly 610 repertoires, and roughly 11 million of these chains were shared by at least two donors. Raw reads were error-corrected and collapsed into unique sequences by a nearest-neighbor algorithm in which closely related sequences were merged to remove PCR and sequencing errors. To assign V, D and J gene segments, CDR3 sequences were aligned to IMGT reference sequences. For a sequence to be retained, at least a six-nucleotide match to both a V gene segment and a J gene segment was required. Rearrangements were called productive when the CDR3 lacked stop codons and stayed in frame with V and J; all others were non-productive. Following IMGT convention, CDR3 was defined as the stretch from the second conserved V-encoded cysteine to the conserved J-encoded phenylalanine. The earlier analysis of 550 to 650 of the donors excluded any sequence lacking an unambiguous match to a single V gene segment. In an earlier analysis of 587 of the donors, V segments were called functional above 56.7% productive rearrangements and were called segregating when the between-donor standard deviation exceeded 5%. A statistical classification framework was built for diagnosing cytomegalovirus status from the catalog of TCR beta chain sequences. V and J gene assignment, in a later analysis, came from comparing TCR nucleotide sequences with IMGT/GENE-DB human TR gene sequences. Using the TCRdist pipeline, a later analysis assigned CDR3 sequences along with most-parsimonious VDJ recombination scenarios. In a later analysis, each TCR beta chain was defined by its CDR3 amino acid sequence together with its V-gene family, and reads lacking a unique V-gene family were excluded. A later analysis removed several hundred highly shared, low-generation-probability nucleotide sequences to deal with suspected cross-contamination and a sequencing artifact. A later analysis calculated a clonal expansion index for each public chain from normalized within-repertoire ranks of inferred template counts. In a later analysis, generation probabilities were computed using a VDJ recombination model fitted to out-of-frame rearrangements, and the results were checked against IGoR. In a later analysis, TCR-TCR, TCR-HLA and TCR-CMV co-occurrence was scored with hypergeometric tests, and a repertoire-size bias correction was applied to TCR pairs. To estimate false discovery rates, a later analysis permuted the HLA or CMV assignments 20 times. In a later analysis, co-occurring TCRs were grouped using DBSCAN, with TCRdist sequence similarity added in when clustering inside HLA-allele-positive subsets. Co-occurrence clustering excluded repertoires with fewer than 30,000 or more than 120,000 public chains, plus five with anomalous nucleotide sharing. TCRdb holds this immuneACCESS table with in-frame rearrangements only. Some clones are missing; in checked studies, unresolved V genes explain under half, and the rest has no known cause. V, J and clone size are taken as reported in that table, and D and trimming were inferred from the DNA itself. The sample table contains about 110,000 clones; only one count was recorded for around 73% of them. Roughly 8% of the sample rests with the top ten.

A word on this clone: The antigen this receptor binds is unknown. Qualities for individual bases were not recorded, and no much larger clone is one base off.

The source material was PBMCs. The receptor was derived from a middle-aged man in good health and CMV-seronegative.

The CDR3 region: CASTPRGTTHSTDTQYF. The DNA reads TGTGCCAGCACCCCCCGAGGGACTACCCACTCCACAGATACGCAGTATTTT. The rearranged chain carries TRBV11-1 and TRBJ2-3, and TRBD2 matches 7 of the central bases. V is trimmed back by 7 bases and J by 2 bases, and the junction contains 15 bases that no gene match accounts for. Taken from cysteine to phenylalanine, the CDR3 has 17 residues. Only the CDR3 portion is preserved as DNA: 51 bases, with reading frame beginning at the first base. Sequences SGHAT (CDR1) and FQDESV (CDR2) are obtained from the germline V gene (reference sequence).